Listed below are T cell receptor beta chains from one sample, sequenced in a study of shared clonotypes between healthy human individuals. Here immunoSEQ multiplex PCR was the method, and the copy in TCRdb shows in-frame clones only, minus some. The sample lists about 2.1 million clones; 93% were seen once. The material sequenced was naive CD8+ T cells from PBMCs. The receptors were sampled from a man between 18 and 29 years old in good health. Some clones in this sample may be carry-over from other donors' samples. The CDR3 runs from the conserved cysteine through the conserved F or W.

CDR3aa	v_gene	j_gene	len
CASSEGQGLGSEQYF	TRBV19	TRBJ2-7	15
CASSIRSGADGYTF	TRBV19	TRBJ1-2	14
CSVLRLAGSADTQYF	TRBV29-1	TRBJ2-3	15
CASSYAGTRTEAFF	TRBV5-6	TRBJ1-1	14
CASSHTRDRSAAQPQHF	TRBV4-1	TRBJ1-5	17
CASSPRGYEQYF	TRBV7-8	TRBJ2-7	12
CASSFAAGEEKLFF	TRBV7-2	TRBJ1-4	14
CASSPDGTGIEQYF	TRBV27	TRBJ2-7	14
CASSLMNGLAAFF	TRBV28	TRBJ1-1	13
CASSLGPGPTEAFF	TRBV5-1	TRBJ1-1	14
CASSGLGSSYEQYF	TRBV5-4	TRBJ2-7	14
CATVGGSSGYYEQYF	TRBV27	TRBJ2-7	15
CASSEAKHLSGANVLTF	TRBV6-1	TRBJ2-6	17
CASGVGGFNQPQHF	TRBV9	TRBJ1-5	14
CASSQDWGGTYEQYF	TRBV4-2	TRBJ2-7	15
CASSLIRPSTDTQYF	TRBV5-1	TRBJ2-3	15
CASSHPAGLIRNEQFF	TRBV28	TRBJ2-1	16
CASSEAGSTDTQYF	TRBV2	TRBJ2-3	14
CASSATKIANYGYTF	TRBV7-3	TRBJ1-2	15
CASGGVKEQFF	TRBV9	TRBJ2-1	11
CASRMTESSYEQYF	TRBV5-6	TRBJ2-7	14
CASSRVDRSDNEQFF	TRBV18	TRBJ2-1	15
CASSRLASSYEQYF	TRBV7-3	TRBJ2-7	14
CASSLSGDEQYF	TRBV27	TRBJ2-7	12
CASSGHRVGDSNQPQHF	TRBV2	TRBJ1-5	17
CASSPAFLSYEQYF	TRBV7-9	TRBJ2-7	14
CASSLGGQGSAKNIQYF	TRBV7-9	TRBJ2-4	17
CASSGGAPGTLNTEAFF	TRBV7-9	TRBJ1-1	17
CASSLYSTPGDNTQYF	TRBV27	TRBJ2-3	16
CASSPSLSGGQVNEKLFF	TRBV27	TRBJ1-4	18
CSVERQHPGYTF	TRBV29-1	TRBJ1-2	12
CASKISNTGELFF	TRBV19	TRBJ2-2	13
CASRTTGGHAEAFF	TRBV27	TRBJ1-1	14
CASTFTNGGYNEQFF	TRBV27	TRBJ2-1	15
CASSARTGKDGYTF	TRBV5-1	TRBJ1-2	14
CASSQNVGGSGYGYTF	TRBV4-3	TRBJ1-2	16
CASRDDRGYTEAFF	TRBV6-1	TRBJ1-1	14
CASSSGGNQPQHF	TRBV6-6	TRBJ1-5	13
CASSLGSASGSVTYNEQFF	TRBV7-9	TRBJ2-1	19
CASSDFNEQYF	TRBV5-1	TRBJ2-7	11